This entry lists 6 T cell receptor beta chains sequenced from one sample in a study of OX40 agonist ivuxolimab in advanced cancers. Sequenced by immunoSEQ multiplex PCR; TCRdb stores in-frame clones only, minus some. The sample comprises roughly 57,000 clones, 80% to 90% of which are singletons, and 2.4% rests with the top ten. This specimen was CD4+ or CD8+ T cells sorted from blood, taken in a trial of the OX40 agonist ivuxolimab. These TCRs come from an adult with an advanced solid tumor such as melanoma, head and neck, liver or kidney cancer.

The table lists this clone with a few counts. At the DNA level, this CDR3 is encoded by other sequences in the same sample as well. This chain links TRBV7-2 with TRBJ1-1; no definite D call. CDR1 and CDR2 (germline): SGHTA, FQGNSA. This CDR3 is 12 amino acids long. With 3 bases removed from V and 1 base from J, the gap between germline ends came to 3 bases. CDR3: CASSFPNTEAFF. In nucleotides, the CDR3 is TGTGCCAGCAGCTTTCCGAACACTGAAGCTTTCTTT.

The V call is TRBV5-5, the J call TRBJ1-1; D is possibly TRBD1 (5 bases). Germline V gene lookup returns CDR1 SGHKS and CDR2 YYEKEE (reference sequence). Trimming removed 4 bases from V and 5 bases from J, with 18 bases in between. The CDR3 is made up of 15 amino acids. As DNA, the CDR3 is TGTGCCAGCAGCAGGGTGGGGCAGGGAAGTACTGAAGCTTTCTTT. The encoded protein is CASSRVGQGSTEAFF.

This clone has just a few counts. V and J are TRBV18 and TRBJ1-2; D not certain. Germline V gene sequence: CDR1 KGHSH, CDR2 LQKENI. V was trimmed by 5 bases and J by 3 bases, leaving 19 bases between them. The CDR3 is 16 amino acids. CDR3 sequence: CASSTLDMGSDYGYTF. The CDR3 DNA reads TGTGCCAGCTCAACTCTTGACATGGGGTCGGACTATGGCTACACCTTC.

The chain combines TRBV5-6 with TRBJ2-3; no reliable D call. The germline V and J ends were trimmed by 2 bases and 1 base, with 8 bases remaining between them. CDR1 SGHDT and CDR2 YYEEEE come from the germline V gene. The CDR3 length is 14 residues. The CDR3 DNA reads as TGTGCCAGCAGCTTAAGTCCCGGCACAGATACGCAGTATTTT. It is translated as CASSLSPGTDTQYF.

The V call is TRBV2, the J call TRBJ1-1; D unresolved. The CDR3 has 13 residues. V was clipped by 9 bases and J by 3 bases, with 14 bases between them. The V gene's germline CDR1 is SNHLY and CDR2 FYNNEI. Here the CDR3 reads CASGRGEHTEAFF. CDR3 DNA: TGTGCCAGTGGACGTGGAGAGCACACTGAAGCTTTCTTT.

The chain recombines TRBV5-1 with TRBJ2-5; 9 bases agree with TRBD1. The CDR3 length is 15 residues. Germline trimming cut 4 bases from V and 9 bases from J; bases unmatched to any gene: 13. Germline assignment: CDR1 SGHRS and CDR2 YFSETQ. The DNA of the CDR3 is TGCGCCAGCAGCCTTGGGGGGCCAGGGACAGGGCCCCAGTACTTC. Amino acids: CASSLGGPGTGPQYF.